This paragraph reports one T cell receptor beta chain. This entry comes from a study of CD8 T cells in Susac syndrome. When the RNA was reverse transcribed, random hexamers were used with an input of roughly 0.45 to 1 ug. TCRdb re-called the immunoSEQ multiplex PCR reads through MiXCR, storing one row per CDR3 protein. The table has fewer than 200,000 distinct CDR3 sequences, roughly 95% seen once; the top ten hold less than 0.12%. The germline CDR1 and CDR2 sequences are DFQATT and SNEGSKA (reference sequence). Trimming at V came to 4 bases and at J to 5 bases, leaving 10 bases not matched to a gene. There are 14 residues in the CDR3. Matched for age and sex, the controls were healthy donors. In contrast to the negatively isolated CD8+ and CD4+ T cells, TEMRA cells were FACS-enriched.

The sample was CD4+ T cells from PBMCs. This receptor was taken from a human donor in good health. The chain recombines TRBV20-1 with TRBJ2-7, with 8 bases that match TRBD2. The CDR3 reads CSATTDGRDDEQYF. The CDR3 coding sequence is TGCAGTGCTACCACGGACGGGAGGGACGACGAGCAGTACTTC.